The next 22 T cell receptor beta chains were all read from a single sample in a study of blood T cell repertoires in COVID-19. Method: immunoSEQ multiplex PCR; TCRdb's copy keeps in-frame clones and lacks some. The sample lists around 120,000 clones; around 85% were seen once. The sequenced sample was peripheral blood. Receptors originate from a man in his sixties or seventies with active or convalescent COVID-19.

A few counts support this clone. This sequence joins TRBV28 and TRBJ2-3, with D possibly matching TRBD2 (5 bases). Germline CDR1 MDHEN, CDR2 SYDVKM. CDR3 length: 12 residues. V was shortened by 3 bases and J by 7 bases, with 8 bases between the two germline ends. In DNA, the CDR3 is TGTGCCAGCAGTTTTAGGAGGAATACGCAGTATTTT. It specifies CASSFRRNTQYF.

J is TRBJ2-5 and V is TRBV6-5; TRBD1 is a possible D gene (6 bases). This CDR3 has 15 amino acids. V lost 4 bases and J lost 5, with 17 bases in between. Germline values: CDR1 MNHEY, CDR2 SVGAGI. The DNA for the CDR3 is TGTGCCAGCAGTTCAGGGGCCTTCGTTTGGGAGACCCAGTACTTC. Translating gives CASSSGAFVWETQYF.

The rearrangement joins TRBV7-9 to TRBJ1-1; D unresolved. The CDR3 contains 11 residues. Germline CDR1 reads SEHNR; CDR2 reads FQNEAQ (reference sequence). Between the trimmed V and J ends, which lost 1 base and 8 bases, there was a span of 5 bases. CDR3 coding DNA: TGTGCCAGCAGCTTAGGCGTGGAAGCTTTCTTT. Its translation: CASSLGVEAFF.

The CDR3 is CASSRWGQANEKLFF. DNA for the CDR3: TGTGCCAGCAGCCGATGGGGACAGGCAAATGAAAAACTGTTTTTT. J is TRBJ1-4 and V is TRBV27; 8 positions match TRBD1. Germline V gene data show CDR1 as MNHEY and CDR2 as SMNVEV (reference sequence). The CDR3 is 15 residues long. The V segment lost 6 bases and the J segment 5 bases; nucleotides outside the gene matches: 8. The full variable domain, its missing parts supplied by reference TRBV27 and TRBJ1-4, is EAQVTQNPRYLITVTGKKLTVTCSQNMNHEYMSWYRQDPGLGLRQIYYSMNVEVTDKGDVPEGYKVSRKEKRNFPLILESPSPNQTSLYFCASSRWGQANEKLFFGSGTQLSVL.

This sequence joins TRBV19 and TRBJ1-3, with 11 positions matching TRBD1. Losses at the gene ends were 2 bases for V and 0 bases for J; bases not matched to a gene: 6. The CDR3 runs to 18 residues. The germline V gene has CDR1 LNHDA and CDR2 SQIVND (reference sequence). This CDR3 reads CASSIRTGGLRSGNTIYF. Here the CDR3 DNA reads TGTGCCAGTAGTATAAGGACAGGGGGCTTGCGCTCTGGAAACACCATATATTTT.

The rearrangement uses TRBV18 and TRBJ1-6, with D perhaps TRBD1 (5 bases). CDR1 is KGHSH, CDR2 LQKENI, per germline. CDR3 length equals 15 residues. The V and J ends lost 4 bases and 10 bases respectively, with 17 bases between them. CDR3 region: CASSRAIPGESPLHF. DNA for the CDR3: TGTGCCAGCTCACGGGCCATCCCGGGGGAATCACCCCTCCACTTT.

This clone was found a few times. The chain employs TRBV24-1 and TRBJ1-2; possibly TRBD1 for D (6 bases). The ends were cut back, 7 bases at V and 2 bases at J, with 10 bases in the middle. The CDR3 consists of 13 residues. Per the germline V gene, CDR1 is KGHDR and CDR2 is SFDVKD. The CDR3 DNA reads TGTGCCACCAGGCAGGGGCGGAACTATGGCTACACCTTC. Translation: CATRQGRNYGYTF.

The CDR3 reads CASSLEGQGHNEQFF. The CDR3 bases are TGCGCCAGCAGCTTGGAGGGACAGGGGCACAATGAGCAGTTCTTC. V usage is TRBV5-1 and J usage is TRBJ2-1; TRBD1 matches 10 bases. Per the germline V gene, CDR1 is SGHRS and CDR2 is YFSETQ. The CDR3 sequence is 15 residues long. Trimming cost V 0 bases and J 5 bases; bases outside gene matches: 2.

This chain joins TRBV28 and TRBJ1-5; D unclear. Germline V gene sequence: CDR1 MDHEN, CDR2 SYDVKM. This CDR3 is built from 16 residues. Trimming took 5 bases from V and 3 from J, leaving 17 bases between them. Here the CDR3 reads CASSPPGAGSNQPQHF. The CDR3 bases are TGTGCCAGCAGTCCCCCCGGTGCGGGGTCCAATCAGCCCCAGCATTTT. Based on the CDR3 plus reference TRBV28 and TRBJ1-5, the full variable domain is DVKVTQSSRYLVKRTGEKVFLECVQDMDHENMFWYRQDPGLGLRLIYFSYDVKMKEKGDIPEGYSVSREKKERFSLILESASTNQTSMYLCASSPPGAGSNQPQHFGDGTRLSIL.

The chain combines TRBV28 with TRBJ1-4; 8 positions agree with TRBD1. The length of the CDR3 is 16 residues. J gave up 0 bases and V 4 bases, and 4 bases lay outside the gene matches. Germline CDR1 and CDR2: MDHEN and SYDVKM. In DNA form, the CDR3 reads TGTGCCAGCAGTTGGAACAGGGGGACAACTAATGAAAAACTGTTTTTT. It specifies CASSWNRGTTNEKLFF.

The V and J genes are TRBV11-2 and TRBJ1-4, with 7 bases that match TRBD1. Germline V gene lookup returns CDR1 SGHAT and CDR2 FQNNGV. J lost 4 bases, V lost 7 bases, and 6 bases had no gene match. The CDR3 is 14 residues long. The CDR3 coding sequence is TGTGCCAGCAAGCTGACAGGGTATAATGAAAAACTGTTTTTT. Protein product: CASKLTGYNEKLFF.

The rearrangement joins TRBV11-2 to TRBJ2-1; TRBD2 is a possible D gene (6 bases). Per the germline V gene, CDR1 is SGHAT and CDR2 is FQNNGV. Trimming removed 5 bases at V and 5 bases at J, with 13 bases between. This CDR3 comprises 14 residues. The DNA of the CDR3 is TGTGCCAGCAGCAGGCGGGACTTCAACAATGAGCAGTTCTTC. The encoded protein is CASSRRDFNNEQFF.

The chain links TRBV7-9 to TRBJ1-1; TRBD1 matches 7 bases. V lost 5 bases, J lost 4 bases, and 7 bases stayed unmatched. Per germline, CDR1 SEHNR and CDR2 FQNEAQ (reference sequence). There are 14 residues in the CDR3. The CDR3 loop is CASSPMAGGTEAFF. CDR3 DNA: TGTGCCAGCAGCCCCATGGCAGGGGGCACTGAAGCTTTCTTT.

The J gene is TRBJ1-6, the V gene TRBV10-3; D is unclear. The CDR3 consists of 13 residues. CDR1 is ENHRY, CDR2 SYGVKD, per germline. Between the trimmed V and J ends, which lost 0 bases and 14 bases, there was a span of 11 bases. The CDR3 region is CAISESLTSALHF. In DNA form, the CDR3 reads TGTGCCATCAGTGAGTCATTGACTTCGGCCCTCCACTTT.

The chain uses TRBV27 and TRBJ2-1, with TRBD2 matching 14 bases. The CDR3 covers 16 residues. V gave up 5 bases and J gave up 4 bases; unmatched junction bases: 4. The germline V gene encodes CDR1 MNHEY and CDR2 SMNVEV (reference sequence). The CDR3 bases are TGTGCCAGCAGTCGACTAGCGGGGGGGATTTACAATGAGCAGTTCTTC. It specifies CASSRLAGGIYNEQFF.

The gene calls are TRBV4-1 and TRBJ1-5; D call uncertain. Trimming took 3 bases from V and 0 from J, leaving 9 bases between them. Germline V gene data show CDR1 as MGHRA and CDR2 as YSYEKL. The CDR3 covers 15 residues. CDR3 nucleotide sequence: TGCGCCAGCAGCCAGGGTCTAGATAGCAATCAGCCCCAGCATTTT. This encodes CASSQGLDSNQPQHF.

This clone was seen only once. This rearrangement joins TRBV10-2 to TRBJ2-7; D possibly corresponds to TRBD2 (6 bases). Trimming pared 5 bases from V and 3 bases from J, leaving 17 bases between. Looked up from germline, CDR1 is WSHSY and CDR2 is SAAADI. This CDR3 comprises 15 residues. The CDR3 DNA reads TGCGCCAGCAGTTCCCCACTAGCAGGTAACTACGAGCAGTACTTC. As protein: CASSSPLAGNYEQYF.

This clone turned up a few times. This rearrangement joins TRBV9 to TRBJ1-5; the D gene is possibly TRBD1 (6 bases). V was shortened by 0 bases and J by 2 bases, with 18 bases between the two germline ends. The CDR3 covers 18 residues. The V gene's germline CDR1 is SGDLS and CDR2 YYNGEE. CDR3 amino acids: CASSVGEPQGRGNQPQHF. CDR3 in DNA: TGTGCCAGCAGCGTAGGTGAACCACAGGGCAGGGGCAATCAGCCCCAGCATTTT.

CDR3 DNA: TGTGCCAGCAGTTACTCTCAGGGGGCACGGGGCTATGGCTACACCTTC. Translated, it gives CASSYSQGARGYGYTF. The gene calls are TRBV6-5 and TRBJ1-2; TRBD1 matches 8 bases. With 0 bases clipped from V and 4 bases from J, the junction kept 7 bases outside the gene matches. CDR3 length: 16 amino acids. The germline V gene encodes CDR1 MNHEY and CDR2 SVGAGI.

This rearrangement joins TRBV19 to TRBJ2-2; TRBD1 matches 7 bases. This CDR3 region has 16 residues. CDR1 and CDR2 from the germline V gene are LNHDA and SQIVND (reference sequence). V lost 7 bases and J lost 3; bases outside the gene matches: 11. This CDR3 is CASTSLQGRDTGELFF. DNA of the CDR3: TGTGCCAGTACCTCTCTACAGGGGCGGGACACCGGGGAGCTGTTTTTT.

The genes are TRBV12-5 and TRBJ2-5, with 10 nucleotides matching TRBD2. The CDR3 loop spans 14 amino acids. The V segment lost 6 bases and the J segment 5 bases; nucleotides outside the gene matches: 6. Looked up from germline, CDR1 is LGHNT and CDR2 is FRNRAP. Here the CDR3 DNA reads TGTGCTAGTGGATCATCTAGCGGGAGTGAGACCCAGTACTTC. Translated, it gives CASGSSSGSETQYF.

V gene TRBV28 combines with J gene TRBJ1-2; D remains unclear. Germline lookup yields CDR1 MDHEN and CDR2 SYDVKM. The CDR3 has 13 amino acids. Trimming left V 4 bases short and J 0 bases short, with 6 bases between. The CDR3 spells CASSSQTNYGYTF. In DNA form, the CDR3 reads TGTGCCAGCAGTTCGCAGACTAACTATGGCTACACCTTC.